The 15 T cell receptor beta chains listed next were all sequenced from one sample in a study of blood T cell repertoires in COVID-19. Some clones are missing from TCRdb's copy, which holds only in-frame ones; the method was immunoSEQ multiplex PCR. The repertoire holds tens of thousands of clones, with approximately 82% as singletons. Sequencing was done on a sample of peripheral blood. Receptors were obtained from a human donor in a cohort sampled during active COVID-19.

The chain links TRBV7-8 to TRBJ2-7, with D hard to call. V lost 1 base to trimming and J lost 0 bases, with 10 bases between them. The CDR3 is 15 residues long. Germline V gene lookup returns CDR1 SGHVS and CDR2 FQNEAQ. The DNA for the CDR3 is TGTGCCAGCAGCTTAGGTCGGAGAAGCTCCTACGAGCAGTACTTC. It encodes CASSLGRRSSYEQYF.

The chain uses TRBV18 and TRBJ2-5, with 10 bases fitting TRBD1. CDR1 is KGHSH and CDR2 is LQKENI in the germline V gene. J lost 6 bases, V lost 3 bases, and 7 bases had no gene match. This CDR3 spans 15 amino acids. In DNA form, the CDR3 reads TGTGCCAGCTCACCTACTGGACAGGGGGGAAAGACCCAGTACTTC. Protein: CASSPTGQGGKTQYF.

Only a few counts were recorded for this clone. This chain connects TRBV7-6 to TRBJ1-2; 9 bases are shared with TRBD1. V was clipped by 5 bases and J by 7 bases; unmatched bases: 2. Germline-derived CDR1 and CDR2 are SGHVS and FNYEAQ. The CDR3 extends over 12 amino acids. The CDR3 spells CASSPDRGGYTF. In nucleotides, the CDR3 is TGTGCCAGCAGCCCGGACAGGGGTGGCTACACCTTC.

The chain uses TRBV7-9 and TRBJ1-2; no reliable D call. V was clipped by 0 bases and J by 6 bases, with 14 bases between them. CDR3 size: 15 residues. In germline, CDR1 is SEHNR, CDR2 FQNEAQ (reference sequence). Here the CDR3 reads CASSLAGGVGNGYTF. CDR3 sequence (DNA): TGTGCCAGCAGCTTAGCTGGCGGGGTTGGAAATGGCTACACCTTC.

V is TRBV28 and J is TRBJ1-1; 8 bases are a match to TRBD1. J was trimmed by 6 bases and V by 4 bases; bases with no gene match: 7. The V gene's germline CDR1 is MDHEN and CDR2 SYDVKM. The length of the CDR3 is 14 residues. The CDR3 region is CASSSSGGSAEAFF. The CDR3 DNA sequence: TGTGCCAGCAGTTCATCAGGGGGCAGCGCTGAAGCTTTCTTT.

J is TRBJ1-1 and V is TRBV6-5; tentative D call: TRBD1 (5 bases). The CDR3 is 14 amino acids. The V gene lost 5 bases and the J gene lost 0 bases, with 10 bases spanning the gap. The V gene's germline CDR1 is MNHEY and CDR2 SVGAGI. The CDR3 DNA is TGTGCCAGCAGTCCCGGGGGGGTGAACACTGAAGCTTTCTTT. It is translated as CASSPGGVNTEAFF.

V and J are TRBV5-5 and TRBJ1-4, with a weak D call TRBD1 (5 bases). Trimming stripped 2 bases from V and 7 bases from J, with 12 bases between. Looked up from germline, CDR1 is SGHKS and CDR2 is YYEKEE (reference sequence). The CDR3 spans 14 residues. The DNA of the CDR3 is TGTGCCAGCAGCTTCGAGGGGAGGGCTGAAAAACTGTTTTTT. Residues: CASSFEGRAEKLFF. Looking up the rest from reference TRBV5-5 and TRBJ1-4 gives the full variable domain: DAGVTQSPTHLIKTRGQQVTLRCSPISGHKSVSWYQQVLGQGPQFIFQYYEKEERGRGNFPDRFSARQFPNYSSELNVNALLLGDSALYLCASSFEGRAEKLFFGSGTQLSVL.

The CDR3 reads CASSEWEGTGTYEQYF. As DNA, the CDR3 is TGTGCCAGCAGTGAATGGGAGGGGACAGGGACGTACGAGCAGTACTTC. This sequence joins TRBV25-1 and TRBJ2-7; 9 nucleotides agree with TRBD1. This CDR3 comprises 16 residues. From germline, CDR1 is MGHDK and CDR2 SYGVNS. V lost 1 base and J lost 4; bases outside the gene matches: 8.

This clone came up a few times. V is TRBV28 and J is TRBJ1-2; a possible D gene is TRBD1 (5 bases). Germline V gene data show CDR1 as MDHEN and CDR2 as SYDVKM. With 8 bases removed from V and 0 bases from J, the gap between germline ends came to 16 bases. This CDR3 has 15 amino acids. The CDR3 nucleotides read TGTGCCAGCGGAGACAGCCCATACGCTAACTATGGCTACACCTTC. Translating gives CASGDSPYANYGYTF.

The CDR3 coding sequence is TGTGCCGCCGCCGCCGGTCTAGCGGGGGGGCCGACCAGCTACAATGAGCAGTTCTTC. Translated: CAAAAGLAGGPTSYNEQFF. The V call is TRBV28, the J call TRBJ2-1, with TRBD2 matching 12 bases. J lost 3 bases, V lost 11 bases, and 20 bases had no gene match. In germline, CDR1 is MDHEN, CDR2 SYDVKM. This CDR3 is built from 19 residues.

The genes are TRBV11-2 and TRBJ2-3, with TRBD1 as a possible D gene (6 bases). Germline V gives CDR1 SGHAT, CDR2 FQNNGV. The CDR3 is 16 amino acids. V dropped 6 bases and J dropped 6 bases, with 22 bases sitting between them. The chain's CDR3 is CASRAGAGESWDTQYF. As DNA, the CDR3 is TGTGCCAGCAGAGCAGGGGCAGGGGAAAGTTGGGATACGCAGTATTTT.

V is TRBV7-3 and J is TRBJ2-3; TRBD2 agrees at 10 bases. J gave up 5 bases and V 4 bases, and 12 bases lay outside the gene matches. Germline V lookup: CDR1 SGHTA, CDR2 FQGTGA. CDR3 size: 17 residues. Here the CDR3 reads CASSSTGLAGAGDTQYF. The CDR3 region has the DNA TGTGCCAGCAGCTCAACCGGGCTAGCGGGGGCGGGAGATACGCAGTATTTT.

This clone was picked up a small number of times. This rearrangement joins TRBV30 to TRBJ2-7; a possible D gene is TRBD2 (6 bases). Trimming removed 0 bases at V and 5 bases at J, with 8 bases between. The CDR3 consists of 12 residues. Germline V lookup: CDR1 GTSNPN, CDR2 SVGIG (reference sequence). The DNA of the CDR3 is TGTGCCTGGAGTGTCGGAGGGGACGAGCAGTACTTC. This codes for CAWSVGGDEQYF.

The CDR3 nucleotides are TGTGCCAGCAGCTCGAGACCCGGGACAGGACTTGTTGGGGCCAACGTCCTGACTTTC. It yields the protein CASSSRPGTGLVGANVLTF. The genes are TRBV11-2 and TRBJ2-6; 8 positions agree with TRBD1. Germline V gene lookup returns CDR1 SGHAT and CDR2 FQNNGV. V dropped 4 bases and J dropped 3; count of bases not matched to a gene: 14. The CDR3 consists of 19 residues.

The chain links TRBV4-3 to TRBJ1-2; tentative D call: TRBD1 (5 bases). The CDR3 contains 14 residues. Per the germline V gene, CDR1 is LGHNA and CDR2 is YSLEER. V lost 1 base and J 7 bases, leaving 13 bases between the germline ends. CDR3 loop: CASSQGQGVTGYTF. CDR3 DNA sequence: TGCGCCAGCAGCCAAGGTCAGGGTGTCACTGGCTACACCTTC.